This TCR beta chain was recovered during a study of post-analysis software for immune sequencing data. Study-level background: Patients had relapsing-remitting, secondary progressive or progressive-relapsing multiple sclerosis; some lacked subtype.

Study-wide results and caveats: Patients with multiple sclerosis recorded significantly lower normalized Chao1 diversity than controls, the study found. Co-batched samples clustered tightly together by F measure.

cDNA libraries of TCR beta carried unique molecular identifiers. TCRdb called the PCR reads again in MiXCR, with one record for every CDR3 protein. Of fewer than 850,000 distinct CDR3 sequences in the sample, approximately 30% were seen once. Note on this clonotype: The antigen is unknown.

This TCR was recovered from a girl between 5 and 17 years old with multiple sclerosis. The specimen sequenced was blood.

The CDR3 DNA reads TGTGCCATCGGCTCGCGACAGGACTTACGTGGCTACACCTTC. Its protein product is CAIGSRQDLRGYTF. The V call is TRBV10-3, the J call TRBJ1-2, with D tentatively TRBD1 (6 bases). Per germline, CDR1 ENHRY and CDR2 SYGVKD. Trimming took 8 bases from V and 7 from J, leaving 20 bases between them. This CDR3 has 14 residues.